There are a few counts of the clone carrying this T cell receptor beta chain. Between the trimmed V and J ends, which lost 4 bases and 8 bases, there was a span of 20 bases. The CDR3 runs 15 residues. Germline V gene lookup returns CDR1 MDHEN and CDR2 SYDVKM. Assay: immunoSEQ multiplex PCR; the TCRdb copy retains only in-frame clones and omits some. The sample lists hundreds of thousands of clones; 80% to 90% were seen once. This sample was taken from a study of shared T cell receptors in the human thymus. The same specimen was also included in a second study, on human thymus T cells. That report adds: In thymic and blood repertoires alike, V and J usage looked biased.

The sample consisted of thymocytes. The chain joins TRBV28 to TRBJ1-2; maybe TRBD1 (5 bases). The TCR was taken from a girl under three years old with a congenital heart defect. Here the CDR3 DNA reads TGTGCCAGCAGTTCCCCCCTGGACACTTTCAACGGCTACACCTTC. Its protein is CASSSPLDTFNGYTF.